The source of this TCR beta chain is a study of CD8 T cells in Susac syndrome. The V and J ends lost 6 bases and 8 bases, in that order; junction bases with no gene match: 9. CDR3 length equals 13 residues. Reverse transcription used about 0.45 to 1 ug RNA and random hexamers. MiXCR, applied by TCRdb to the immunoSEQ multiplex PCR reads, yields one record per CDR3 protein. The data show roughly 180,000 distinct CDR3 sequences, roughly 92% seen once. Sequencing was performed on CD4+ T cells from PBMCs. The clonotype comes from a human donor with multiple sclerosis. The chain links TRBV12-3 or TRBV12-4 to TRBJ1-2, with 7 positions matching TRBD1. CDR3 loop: CASRETTGSGYTF. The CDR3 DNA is TGTGCCAGCAGGGAGACGACAGGGTCCGGCTACACCTTC.